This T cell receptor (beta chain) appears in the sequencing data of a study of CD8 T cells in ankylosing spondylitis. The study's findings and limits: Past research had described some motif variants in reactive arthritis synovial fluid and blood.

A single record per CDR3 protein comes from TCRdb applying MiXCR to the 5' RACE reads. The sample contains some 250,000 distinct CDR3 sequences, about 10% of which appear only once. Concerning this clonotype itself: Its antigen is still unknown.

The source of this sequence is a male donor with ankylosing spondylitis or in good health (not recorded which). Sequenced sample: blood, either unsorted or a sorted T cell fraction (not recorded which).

The CDR3 DNA is TGTGCCAGCAGTTACTCGGGACCCCAGGGAGGAGAAAAACTGTTTTTT. Protein sequence: CASSYSGPQGGEKLFF. The chain joins TRBV6-5 to TRBJ1-4, with D maybe TRBD1 (5 bases). CDR3 length: 16 amino acids. CDR1 and CDR2 (germline): MNHEY, SVGAGI. V was pared by 0 bases and J by 8 bases, with 16 bases between.